A selection of T cell receptor beta chains follows, all from one sample in a study of shared clonotypes between healthy human individuals. The assay was immunoSEQ multiplex PCR, and TCRdb's table has in-frame clones only and misses some. The table lists roughly 2 million clones, roughly 95% of them singletons. Sequences were obtained from naive CD8+ T cells sorted from blood. The origin of the receptors is a man aged 18 to 29 in good health. The conserved cysteine and the conserved F or W are not part of the CDR3 here. Rows give clone size only sometimes, using once, few, many, or a class for an expanded clone.

clone_size	v_call	j_call	cdr3_aa
-	TRBV5-4	TRBJ2-7	ASSPDRSLYEQY
-	TRBV5-6	TRBJ2-7	ASSSGPGYEQY
-	TRBV10-3	TRBJ2-7	AISESVGMSYEQY
-	TRBV13	TRBJ2-1	ASSVRFSDNEQF
-	TRBV10-1	TRBJ2-5	ASRPYRQETQY
-	TRBV4-1	TRBJ2-7	ASSAGMVYEQY
-	TRBV5-5	TRBJ2-3	ASSSPITSDYTDTQY
few	TRBV10-1	TRBJ2-7	AIWTESSYEQY
-	TRBV29-1	TRBJ2-5	SVEGNEETQY
-	TRBV4-3	TRBJ2-7	ASSQDLEGGLSYEQY
-	TRBV4-3	TRBJ2-4	ASSQEGGLGAKNIQY
once	TRBV7-2	TRBJ1-1	ASSLAGTENTEAF
-	TRBV7-9	TRBJ1-2	ASSNQSIPGYNGYGYT
-	TRBV5-4	TRBJ2-7	ASSPGTGGFSEQY
-	TRBV5-1	TRBJ1-2	ASSLARANYGYT
-	TRBV23-1	TRBJ2-5	ASSQSCPSAGMGQETQY
-	TRBV7-8	TRBJ1-1	ASSPGGPEAF
few	TRBV4-3	TRBJ2-7	ASSQGASGYEQY
-	TRBV7-8	TRBJ1-5	ASSLGPPGSGNQPQH
-	TRBV19	TRBJ2-2	ASTWGQSNTGELF
-	TRBV28	TRBJ2-3	ASSCTTSVDTQY
-	TRBV11-2	TRBJ2-1	ASSESSYNEQF
-	TRBV5-6	TRBJ2-5	ASTRRGVGETQY
-	TRBV28	TRBJ1-1	ASTWRGLGTEAF
-	TRBV19	TRBJ1-1	ASSYGVNTEAF
-	TRBV5-1	TRBJ1-1	ASSLDNVGPSDTEAF
-	TRBV7-2	TRBJ1-1	ASREGGLPEAF
-	TRBV29-1	TRBJ2-7	SVGSGFEQY
-	TRBV27	TRBJ2-7	ASSVYRFSYEQY
once	TRBV6-1	TRBJ1-5	ASEGGFNQPQH
-	TRBV5-1	TRBJ2-7	ASSLVLAGNEQY
-	TRBV5-1	TRBJ2-2	ASSLAVWNTGELF
-	TRBV10-3	TRBJ2-3	AISESGLAGATQY
-	TRBV11-2	TRBJ2-3	ASSQLGLAGPEGDTQY
-	TRBV5-6	TRBJ2-5	ASSLSGLRWTQY
-	TRBV6-6	TRBJ1-5	ASWGEGDQPQH
-	TRBV18	TRBJ2-3	ASSPPGPTDTQY
-	TRBV27	TRBJ2-1	ASSLMTSGMFHEQF
-	TRBV28	TRBJ2-5	ASSRRLAGEGKTQY
-	TRBV7-9	TRBJ2-7	ASSLGRLSSYEQY
once	TRBV7-9	TRBJ2-5	ASSLGGPQETQY
-	TRBV5-1	TRBJ1-4	ASSLNLHRASNEKLF
once	TRBV9	TRBJ2-1	ASSLNPNEQF
-	TRBV21-1	TRBJ1-5	ARPKGGQPQH
-	TRBV6-6	TRBJ1-4	ASSHLRGPDEKLF